What follows is one T cell receptor beta chain and its context. Its target is unknown. The sample belongs to a study of graft-versus-host responses after intestinal transplantation. Study context: Grafts were multivisceral, liver-intestinal, or isolated intestinal. Every transplant recipient was induced with anti-thymocyte globulin, then maintained on tacrolimus and steroids for two to three years. Study outcomes and limitations: Allografts of one patient group, those with graft-donor T cell macrochimerism, had high graft-versus-host to host-versus-graft clonal ratios.

The method was immunoSEQ multiplex PCR; TCRdb's version includes in-frame clones alone and lacks a portion of them. Counted here are approximately 58,000 clones, roughly 89% occurring once; the ten biggest clones make up around 2.5%. This receptor was taken from a human patient who received an intestinal transplant, so some T cells may come from the graft donor. Sequencing used PBMCs, obtained 118 to 130 days after intestinal transplantation.

In DNA form, the CDR3 reads TGTGCCAGCAGCCAAAGACAGACCCTTTCCTACGAGCAGTACTTC. It codes for CASSQRQTLSYEQYF. The V call is TRBV5-4, the J call TRBJ2-7, with D possibly matching TRBD1 (5 bases). The CDR3 has 15 residues. V shed 4 bases and J shed 1 base, with 15 bases lying between them. Germline lookup yields CDR1 SGHNT and CDR2 YYREEE (reference sequence).